These T cell receptor beta chains were read from a single sample in a study of response to subunit inactivated influenza vaccine. TCRdb re-called the RT-PCR reads with MiXCR, one entry per CDR3 protein. The sample shows about 780,000 distinct CDR3 sequences, 18% of them seen only once. Sequencing used PBMCs from blood, obtained more than 4 days after vaccination. These receptors all stem from a man in his forties or fifties who received an inactivated influenza vaccine. Both conserved end residues are part of each CDR3. Fields, in order: clone size, J gene, D gene, V gene, CDR3 protein, CDR3 DNA. The D gene is left open where the match is weak. Clone size is shown for a subset of rows, as once, few, many or a class of expanded clone.

.	TRBJ1-1	TRBD1	TRBV4-3	CASSRDTGTGEAFF	TGCGCCAGCAGCCGAGACACCGGGACAGGGGAAGCTTTCTTT
.	TRBJ2-3	TRBD2	TRBV28	CASSHTLAGRSNTQYF	TGTGCCAGCAGTCACACACTAGCGGGACGATCTAATACGCAGTATTTT
many	TRBJ1-5	.	TRBV12-3/TRBV12-4	CATSRGHQNQPQHF	TGTGCCACTAGCCGAGGACATCAGAATCAGCCCCAGCATTTT
.	TRBJ1-1	TRBD1	TRBV24-1	CAIASGTGVYTEAFF	TGTGCCATAGCTTCCGGGACAGGTGTCTACACTGAAGCTTTCTTT
.	TRBJ1-6	TRBD1	TRBV7-2	CASNLIGQGYSPLHF	TGTGCCAGCAACCTAATCGGACAGGGCTATTCACCCCTCCACTTT
.	TRBJ1-4	.	TRBV5-1	CASSLGGIGGRSATNEKLFF	TGCGCCAGCAGCTTGGGCGGGATCGGCGGTCGCTCTGCAACTAATGAAAAACTGTTTTTT
few	TRBJ2-5	.	TRBV5-8	CASSLGTELAQETQYF	TGTGCCAGCAGCTTGGGGACAGAACTGGCCCAAGAGACCCAGTACTTC
.	TRBJ1-2	TRBD1	TRBV6-1	CASCGQALVVYGYTF	TGTGCCAGCTGCGGACAGGCCTTAGTTGTCTATGGCTACACCTTC
.	TRBJ1-1	TRBD1	TRBV12-3/TRBV12-4	CASSQTGGGEAFF	TGTGCCAGCAGTCAAACAGGGGGAGGTGAAGCTTTCTTT
few	TRBJ2-1	.	TRBV20-1	CSATTSAQRYNEQFF	TGCAGTGCTACCACTTCAGCGCAAAGATACAATGAGCAGTTCTTC
few	TRBJ2-1	TRBD2	TRBV12-3/TRBV12-4	CASSRAMVAGVEQFF	TGTGCCAGCAGCCGGGCCATGGTAGCGGGGGTTGAGCAGTTCTTC
few	TRBJ1-4	.	TRBV20-1	CSARIGTQGEKLFF	TGCAGTGCTAGAATTGGAACCCAGGGAGAAAAACTGTTTTTT
many	TRBJ2-4	TRBD1	TRBV28	CASSFRTGNIQYF	TGTGCCAGCAGTTTTCGGACAGGGAACATTCAGTACTTC
.	TRBJ1-2	.	TRBV10-3	CAITEIGENYGYTF	TGTGCCATCACTGAGATCGGAGAGAACTATGGCTACACCTTC
few	TRBJ2-7	.	TRBV4-1	CASSHRHNYEQYF	TGCGCCAGCAGCCATAGACACAACTACGAGCAGTACTTC
.	TRBJ2-3	.	TRBV20-1	CSASREIGSTDTQYF	TGCAGTGCTAGTAGGGAAATTGGGAGCACAGATACGCAGTATTTT
.	TRBJ1-2	TRBD1	TRBV6-1	CASSSTGERGYTF	TGTGCCAGCAGCTCGACAGGGGAGCGAGGCTACACCTTC
many	TRBJ2-1	TRBD2	TRBV6-5	CASSYSGTVYNEQFF	TGTGCCAGCAGTTACAGCGGGACCGTTTACAATGAGCAGTTCTTC
.	TRBJ2-1	.	TRBV7-2	CASSTAGAYNEQFF	TGTGCCAGCAGCACCGCGGGCGCTTACAATGAGCAGTTCTTC
few	TRBJ2-7	.	TRBV20-1	CSARIGSYEQYF	TGCAGTGCTAGAATTGGGTCCTACGAGCAGTACTTC
few	TRBJ1-2	TRBD1	TRBV5-1	CASRNLLQDRGKGYTF	TGCGCCAGCAGAAATCTTCTACAAGACAGGGGGAAAGGCTACACCTTC
few	TRBJ1-1	.	TRBV9	CASSVGSGRGTEAFF	TGTGCCAGCAGCGTAGGGTCAGGGAGGGGTACTGAAGCTTTCTTT
.	TRBJ2-3	.	TRBV20-1	CSAQGFRVSGGTDTQYF	TGCAGTGCTCAAGGTTTTCGTGTGTCCGGGGGCACAGATACGCAGTATTTT
.	TRBJ1-6	.	TRBV4-1	CASSQVQSFTASRWSYNSPLHF	TGCGCCAGCAGCCAAGTTCAAAGTTTTACAGCGAGTCGGTGGTCCTATAATTCACCCCTCCACTTT
.	TRBJ2-3	.	TRBV4-3	CASSLIHTDTQYF	TGCGCCAGCAGCCTGATCCACACAGATACGCAGTATTTT
few	TRBJ2-1	TRBD2	TRBV12-3/TRBV12-4	CASSFGTSGVSEQFF	TGTGCCAGCAGTTTTGGGACTAGCGGTGTAAGTGAGCAGTTCTTC
.	TRBJ2-5	.	TRBV24-1	CATSDFAGSGTQYF	TGTGCCACCAGTGATTTTGCCGGGAGCGGGACCCAGTACTTC
few	TRBJ2-1	TRBD2	TRBV20-1	CSAVTSGNYNEQFF	TGCAGTGCTGTCACTAGCGGGAATTACAATGAGCAGTTCTTC
.	TRBJ1-5	.	TRBV11-2	CASSLADSRQPQHF	TGTGCCAGCAGCTTGGCAGACTCACGCCAGCCCCAGCATTTT
many	TRBJ1-2	.	TRBV12-3/TRBV12-4	CASSRTHGSNYGYTF	TGTGCCAGCAGTCGGACCCACGGTTCAAACTATGGCTACACCTTC
many	TRBJ2-5	.	TRBV29-1	CSVNEETQYF	TGCAGCGTTAATGAGGAGACCCAGTACTTC
few	TRBJ2-5	.	TRBV20-1	CSAREQNRGWLGTQYF	TGCAGTGCTAGAGAGCAGAACCGAGGGTGGTTGGGGACCCAGTACTTC
.	TRBJ2-1	TRBD1	TRBV7-2	CASSDRQGPTYNEQFF	TGTGCCAGCAGCGACCGACAGGGCCCAACCTACAATGAGCAGTTCTTC
few	TRBJ2-1	.	TRBV2	CASSTSTYNEQFF	TGTGCCAGCAGTACGTCCACCTACAATGAGCAGTTCTTC
.	TRBJ1-4	.	TRBV4-3	CASSQDRSSYEKLFF	TGCGCCAGCAGCCAAGACCGATCCTCGTATGAAAAACTGTTTTTT
many	TRBJ1-5	.	TRBV27	CASKGLNSNQPQHF	TGTGCCAGCAAGGGACTGAATAGCAATCAGCCCCAGCATTTT
few	TRBJ2-3	TRBD1	TRBV24-1	CATSDQTQGARDTQYF	TGTGCCACCAGTGACCAAACTCAGGGGGCCAGGGATACGCAGTATTTT
many	TRBJ2-3	.	TRBV6-5	CASSSDKRYSTDTQYF	TGTGCCAGCAGTTCTGACAAACGATATAGCACAGATACGCAGTATTTT
.	TRBJ1-2	.	TRBV20-1	CSARDPNWEGYGYTF	TGCAGTGCTAGAGATCCCAATTGGGAAGGCTATGGCTACACCTTC
.	TRBJ2-7	TRBD2	TRBV20-1	CSARGVASGGSYEQYF	TGCAGTGCTAGAGGGGTAGCTAGCGGGGGATCCTACGAGCAGTACTTC